This TCR beta chain was found in a study of tissue T cells after allogeneic stem cell transplantation. Described time point: mouse harvest day 14 after allogeneic transplant. Mouse grafts combined 10^7 T-cell-depleted bone marrow cells with 10^6 splenic CD5+ T cells. Tissues came from B6→BALB/c major-mismatch GVHD mice at day 7 or 14. This CDR3 has 14 residues. Germline V CDR1 and CDR2: SGHND, FRSKSL. The V end was cut by 7 bases, the J end by 3 bases, with 13 bases between. Study-level results: In patients and mice, blood and spleen missed much of tissue repertoire. This small cohort was clinically heterogeneous, and sampling depth was a limitation. Anatomically similar tissues had similar TCR repertoires within each patient.

By share of the sample, this clone is medium-sized (0.01 to 0.1%). Antigen unknown. The genes and germline here are from mouse. The CDR3 goes on 1 residue after the read ends, and that part is filled in from the germline J gene. Clones were read by immunoSEQ multiplex PCR, and TCRdb kept only the in-frame ones, dropping some. The sample has around 5,100 clones; roughly 32% are singletons. Sample: skin. This sequence originates from a female BALB/c mouse given C57BL/6 T cells with graft-versus-host disease after an allogeneic hematopoietic cell transplant. J is TRBJ1-3 and V is TRBV15; TRBD1 might be the D (6 bases). The CDR3 DNA, read in part, is TGTGCCAGCAATAAACAGGGATTTGGAAATACGCTCTAT. The encoded protein is CASNKQGFGNTLY. The complete CDR3 reads CASNKQGFGNTLYF.